This passage covers 3 T cell receptor beta chains from one sample sequenced in a study of T cells in Graves' hyperthyroidism and ophthalmopathy. RNA transcripts gave rise to amplified TCR beta CDR3 regions. The primer set for the first-round RT-PCR of the TCR CDR3 was HTBI. TCRdb reprocessed the multiplex PCR reads with MiXCR, giving one entry per CDR3 protein. The sample holds 500,000 to 650,000 distinct CDR3 sequences, under 20% seen once. The material sequenced was blood. These receptors all stem from a woman younger than 30 with Graves' ophthalmopathy.

This clonotype was seen only a few times. The chain couples TRBV20-1 to TRBJ1-1; D uncertain. This CDR3 comprises 12 residues. Trimming shortened V by 6 bases and J by 0 bases, and 8 bases separated the two germline ends. Germline V gene data show CDR1 as DFQATT and CDR2 as SNEGSKA (reference sequence). In nucleotides, the CDR3 is TGCAGTGCCTACAGCATGAACACTGAAGCTTTCTTT. Translated, it gives CSAYSMNTEAFF.

The chain is built from TRBV7-9 and TRBJ2-5, with TRBD1 as a possible D gene (5 bases). V was pared by 5 bases and J by 3 bases, with 13 bases between. The CDR3 runs 14 residues. CDR1 SEHNR and CDR2 FQNEAQ come from the germline V gene (reference sequence). DNA for the CDR3: TGTGCCAGCAGCCTACAGGCCGAGGAAGAGACCCAGTACTTC. Protein: CASSLQAEEETQYF.

This clonotype was picked up many times. The chain employs TRBV28 and TRBJ2-3, with TRBD2 matching over 9 bases. The CDR3 has 13 residues. Germline CDR1 is MDHEN and CDR2 is SYDVKM. Trimming at V came to 5 bases and at J to 10 bases, leaving 7 bases not matched to a gene. The CDR3 here is CASSVKREVPQYF. CDR3 sequence (DNA): TGTGCCAGCAGTGTAAAGCGGGAGGTTCCGCAGTATTTT.